One sample yielded the 4 T cell receptor beta chains listed below, sequenced in a study of T-cell memory formation after mild COVID-19. TCRdb re-analysed the 5' RACE reads in MiXCR, keeping a single row per CDR3 protein. There are fewer than 250,000 distinct CDR3 sequences in the sample; roughly a tenth occur only once, and 2.5% to 3.5% lies in the top ten. The sequencing input was PBMCs or a T cell subset sorted from them (not recorded which). The receptors come from a man in his late teens or twenties who had mild COVID-19 (a few samples of this study predate the infection). Cell type and time point are not known.

This clonotype was picked up many times. The rearrangement uses TRBV7-8 and TRBJ2-6; TRBD1 matches 9 bases. V lost 1 base to trimming and J lost 4 bases; unmatched junction nucleotides: 11. Germline V gene data show CDR1 as SGHVS and CDR2 as FQNEAQ. The CDR3 runs 19 residues. The CDR3 here is CASSLETGGIWLGANVLTF. The CDR3 DNA is TGTGCCAGCAGCTTAGAGACAGGGGGAATTTGGCTAGGGGCCAACGTCCTGACTTTC.

The genes are TRBV5-1 and TRBJ2-1; 9 bases agree with TRBD1. The CDR3 has 15 amino acids. The V gene's germline CDR1 is SGHRS and CDR2 YFSETQ. V lost 3 bases to trimming and J lost 7 bases; unmatched junction nucleotides: 8. In nucleotides, the CDR3 is TGCGCCAGCAGCTCCTGGGACAGGGAAACGAATGAGCAGTTCTTC. Translating it yields CASSSWDRETNEQFF.

This chain links TRBV12-3 or TRBV12-4 with TRBJ2-2, with 8 bases fitting TRBD1. V shed 5 bases and J 6 bases; nucleotides not matched to a gene: 8. The CDR3 contains 15 residues. CDR3 amino acids: CASSPDRGGAGELFF. The CDR3 DNA follows: TGTGCCAGCAGTCCTGACAGGGGAGGCGCCGGGGAGCTGTTTTTT.

The chain carries TRBV10-3 and TRBJ1-1; weak D call: TRBD1 (6 bases). V lost 8 bases to trimming and J lost 2 bases, with 12 bases between them. CDR1 is ENHRY and CDR2 is SYGVKD in the germline V gene. The CDR3 sequence is 13 residues long. CDR3 in amino acids: CAILDSQNTEAFF. DNA of the CDR3: TGTGCCATCTTGGACAGCCAAAACACTGAAGCTTTCTTT.